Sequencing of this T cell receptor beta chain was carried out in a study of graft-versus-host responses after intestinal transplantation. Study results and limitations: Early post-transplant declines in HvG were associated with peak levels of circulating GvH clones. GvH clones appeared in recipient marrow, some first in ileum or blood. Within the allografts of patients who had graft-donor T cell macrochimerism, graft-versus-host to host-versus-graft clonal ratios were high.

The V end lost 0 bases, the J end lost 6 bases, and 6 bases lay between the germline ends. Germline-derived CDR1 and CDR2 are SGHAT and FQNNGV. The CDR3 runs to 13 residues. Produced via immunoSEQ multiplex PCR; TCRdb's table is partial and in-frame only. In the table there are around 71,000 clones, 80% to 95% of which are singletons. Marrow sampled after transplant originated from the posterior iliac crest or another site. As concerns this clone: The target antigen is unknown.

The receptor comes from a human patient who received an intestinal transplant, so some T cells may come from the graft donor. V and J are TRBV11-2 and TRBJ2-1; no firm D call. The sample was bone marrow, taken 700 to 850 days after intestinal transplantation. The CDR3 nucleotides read TGTGCCAGCAGCTTAGAATTAGTCAATGAGCAGTTCTTC. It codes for CASSLELVNEQFF.